The clone carrying this T cell receptor (beta chain) has a single count. This entry is derived from a study of blood T cell repertoires in COVID-19. Generated by immunoSEQ multiplex PCR, the TCRdb table keeps only in-frame clones and is missing some. The profile covers 200,000 to 250,000 clones, with over 80% appearing a single time and under 2.5% taken by the ten largest. The ends were cut back, 5 bases at V and 3 bases at J, with 11 bases in the middle. This CDR3 region has 13 residues. Germline CDR1 reads MNHEY; CDR2 reads SMNVEV (reference sequence). Material for sequencing was PBMCs or T cells enriched from blood (not recorded which). The source is a woman aged 18-29 years who had recovered from COVID-19. The chain uses TRBV27 and TRBJ2-7, with TRBD2 as a possible D gene (6 bases). The CDR3 bases are TGTGCCAGCAGTGGAACGACTAGCTACGAGCAGTACTTC. It codes for CASSGTTSYEQYF.